These 23 T cell receptor beta chains came from one sample sequenced in a study of control samples from healthy donors and cancer patients. The protocol was immunoSEQ multiplex PCR, while the TCRdb copy is restricted to in-frame clones and leaves out a portion. The sample lists around 180,000 clones; 70% to 90% were seen once. Input material: blood. These receptors came from a woman in her 30s in good health.

V is TRBV4-1 and J is TRBJ2-1; 7 bases agree with TRBD2. Trimming at V came to 2 bases and at J to 1 base, leaving 11 bases not matched to a gene. This CDR3 contains 18 residues. CDR1 MGHRA and CDR2 YSYEKL come from the germline V gene. The CDR3 DNA follows: TGCGCCAGCAGCCAAAGGCCCGGCCTAGCGGATTCCTACAATGAGCAGTTCTTC. Its translation is CASSQRPGLADSYNEQFF.

Notes on this clone: Other DNA sequences in this sample translate to the same CDR3. The genes are TRBV28 and TRBJ1-2, with D perhaps TRBD1 (6 bases). Trimming left V 6 bases short and J 2 bases short, with 10 bases between. The V gene's germline CDR1 is MDHEN and CDR2 SYDVKM. The CDR3 spans 13 residues. The CDR3, as DNA: TGTGCCAGCAGCCTTACAGGGAACTATGGCTACACCTTC. Translated, it gives CASSLTGNYGYTF.

V gene TRBV25-1 combines with J gene TRBJ1-2, with D perhaps TRBD1 (6 bases). Germline assignment: CDR1 MGHDK and CDR2 SYGVNS. The CDR3 length is 14 residues. V gave up 6 bases and J gave up 5 bases, with 16 bases separating them. The CDR3 is CASSGGAGKYGYTF. Written as DNA, the CDR3 is TGTGCCAGCAGCGGGGGGGCAGGGAAGTATGGCTACACCTTC.

The chain is built from TRBV19 and TRBJ2-4, with D possibly being TRBD1 (7 bases). The CDR3 is 16 residues long. Germline loops: CDR1 LNHDA, CDR2 SQIVND (reference sequence). V lost 3 bases, J lost 5 bases, and 17 bases lay in between. The CDR3 DNA reads as TGTGCCAGTAGTATTTCTAGCGCGACAGGGCAAAACATTCAGTACTTC. Amino acid sequence: CASSISSATGQNIQYF.

The genes are TRBV3-1 (or the pseudogene TRBV3-2) and TRBJ1-3; no reliable D call. From germline, CDR1 is LGHDT and CDR2 YNNKEL (reference sequence). Trimming pared 0 bases from V and 3 bases from J, leaving 9 bases between. The CDR3 covers 15 residues. The CDR3 DNA reads as TGTGCCAGCAGCCAAGATGGAGTATTTGGAAACACCATATATTTT. Translation gives CASSQDGVFGNTIYF.

The chain links TRBV5-6 to TRBJ2-1; D unresolved. CDR1 SGHDT and CDR2 YYEEEE come from the germline V gene. This CDR3 contains 12 residues. Trimming left V 2 bases short and J 7 bases short, with 7 bases between. CDR3 region: CASSLGMNEQFF. The DNA for the CDR3 is TGTGCCAGCAGCTTAGGTATGAATGAGCAGTTCTTC.

The chain uses TRBV2 and TRBJ2-1, with 9 positions matching TRBD1. The CDR3 has 14 residues. The ends lost 6 bases at V and 2 bases at J; junction bases unmatched: 2. Looked up from germline, CDR1 is SNHLY and CDR2 is FYNNEI. This CDR3 is CASRGQGPYNEQFF. For the CDR3, the DNA is TGTGCCAGCAGGGGACAGGGACCCTACAATGAGCAGTTCTTC.

The chain combines TRBV29-1 with TRBJ1-1; D is ambiguous. The germline V gene has CDR1 SQVTM and CDR2 ANQGSEA. This CDR3 spans 12 amino acids. Between the trimmed V and J ends, which lost 5 bases and 1 base, there was a span of 8 bases. CDR3 DNA: TGCAGCGTTATCAAGGGGAACACTGAAGCTTTCTTT. Its protein is CSVIKGNTEAFF. The full variable domain, in which reference TRBV29-1 and TRBJ1-1 provide the parts outside the CDR3, is SAVISQKPSRDICQRGTSLTIQCQVDSQVTMMFWYRQQPGQSLTLIATANQGSEATYESGFVIDKFPISRPNLTFSTLTVSNMSPEDSSIYLCSVIKGNTEAFFGQGTRLTVV.

This sequence joins TRBV7-2 and TRBJ1-4; D gene unclear. This CDR3 has 13 amino acids. Trimming removed 5 bases from V and 11 bases from J, with 15 bases in between. Per the germline V gene, CDR1 is SGHTA and CDR2 is FQGNSA. The CDR3 sequence: CASSTEPPGKLFF. CDR3 coding DNA: TGTGCCAGCAGCACCGAACCCCCCGGGAAACTGTTTTTT.

The chain links TRBV29-1 to TRBJ1-1; D is uncertain. The germline V gene encodes CDR1 SQVTM and CDR2 ANQGSEA. CDR3 size: 10 residues. Trimming took 5 bases from V and 3 from J, leaving 4 bases between them. CDR3 protein: CSVWDTEAFF. CDR3 bases: TGCAGCGTTTGGGACACTGAAGCTTTCTTT.

J is TRBJ1-6 and V is TRBV28; 7 bases fit TRBD1. CDR3 length: 16 amino acids. The germline gives CDR1 MDHEN, CDR2 SYDVKM. Trimming at V came to 8 bases and at J to 4 bases, leaving 11 bases not matched to a gene. DNA for the CDR3: TGTGCCAGCCAACCGGGGGACAGAACATATAATTCACCCCTCCACTTT. It specifies CASQPGDRTYNSPLHF.

The chain joins TRBV2 to TRBJ1-2, with TRBD1 matching 7 bases. The CDR3 covers 12 residues. The germline V gene has CDR1 SNHLY and CDR2 FYNNEI. The V gene end was trimmed by 10 bases and the J gene end by 5 bases; junction bases not matched to a gene: 7. The CDR3 sequence is CATSGTAYGYTF. DNA of the CDR3: TGTGCCACGTCCGGGACAGCATATGGCTACACCTTC.

CDR3 loop: CASSPRGSGYTF. In DNA, the CDR3 is TGTGCCAGCAGTCCCAGGGGAAGTGGCTACACCTTC. The V gene is TRBV6-5, the J gene TRBJ1-2, with D perhaps matching TRBD1 (6 bases). The CDR3 covers 12 residues. Trimming took 5 bases from V and 7 from J, leaving 11 bases between them. In germline, CDR1 is MNHEY, CDR2 SVGAGI.

CDR3 DNA: TGTGCCAGCAGCGCCAGTCCGGCGAATGAGCAGTTCTTC. Protein sequence: CASSASPANEQFF. The rearrangement uses TRBV7-9 and TRBJ2-1; D gene ambiguous. Trimming removed 5 bases from V and 7 bases from J, with 12 bases in between. Germline CDR1 reads SEHNR; CDR2 reads FQNEAQ (reference sequence). CDR3 size: 13 residues.

The V call is TRBV6-6, the J call TRBJ1-4; D gene uncertain. V lost 4 bases to trimming and J lost 11 bases, with 14 bases between them. This CDR3 has 13 residues. Germline CDR1 is MNHNY and CDR2 is SVGAGI (reference sequence). The CDR3 coding sequence is TGTGCCAGCAGTTCCGCACTCACGGTGAAACTGTTTTTT. Translation gives CASSSALTVKLFF.

This chain uses TRBV9 with TRBJ2-5; D unclear. The CDR3 is 13 amino acids. CDR1 is SGDLS, CDR2 YYNGEE, per germline. V was cut by 0 bases and J by 5 bases, with 8 bases left in between. CDR3 DNA: TGTGCCAGCAGCGTAGATAGCAGTGAGACCCAGTACTTC. It yields the protein CASSVDSSETQYF.

The chain employs TRBV7-9 and TRBJ1-6; D remains ambiguous. Germline-derived CDR1 and CDR2 are SEHNR and FQNEAQ (reference sequence). V lost 3 bases, J lost 0 bases, and 3 bases lay in between. The CDR3 sequence is 14 residues long. CDR3: CASSFPSYNSPLHF. CDR3 nucleotides: TGTGCCAGCAGCTTCCCCTCCTATAATTCACCCCTCCACTTT.

V is TRBV5-5 and J is TRBJ2-7; D uncertain. Germline CDR1 reads SGHKS; CDR2 reads YYEKEE (reference sequence). V was pared by 0 bases and J by 0 bases, with 10 bases between. CDR3 size: 15 residues. The CDR3 DNA reads TGTGCCAGCAGCTTGGCCGGTGGCCACTCCTACGAGCAGTACTTC. Protein product: CASSLAGGHSYEQYF.

The V gene is TRBV7-9, the J gene TRBJ2-1; TRBD1 matches 7 bases. Germline assignment: CDR1 SEHNR and CDR2 FQNEAQ (reference sequence). CDR3 size: 15 residues. The V segment lost 3 bases and the J segment 3 bases; nucleotides outside the gene matches: 5. CDR3 DNA sequence: TGTGCCAGCAGCTTTAGCAGGGGGAGCTACAATGAGCAGTTCTTC. It specifies CASSFSRGSYNEQFF.

The gene calls are TRBV13 and TRBJ1-3; D is uncertain. This CDR3 comprises 19 residues. Germline V lookup: CDR1 PRHDT, CDR2 FYEKMQ (reference sequence). Trimming took off 0 bases at V and 4 bases at J, with 22 bases between the two ends. The CDR3 DNA reads as TGTGCCAGCAGCTTAGGCCAATGGTCTTCGGGTCTGGGCGGAAACACCATATATTTT. This codes for CASSLGQWSSGLGGNTIYF. The whole variable domain, remainder taken from reference TRBV13 and TRBJ1-3, is AAGVIQSPRHLIKEKRETATLKCYPIPRHDTVYWYQQGPGQDPQFLISFYEKMQSDKGSIPDRFSAQQFSDYHSELNMSSLELGDSALYFCASSLGQWSSGLGGNTIYFGEGSWLTVV.

The V call is TRBV6-6, the J call TRBJ2-4, with D maybe TRBD2 (6 bases). V was trimmed by 6 bases and J by 8 bases, leaving 20 bases between them. Germline V CDR1 and CDR2: MNHNY, SVGAGI (reference sequence). This CDR3 spans 15 amino acids. The CDR3 sequence is CASSAGSGLGDIQYF. In DNA form, the CDR3 reads TGTGCCAGCAGCGCAGGTAGCGGCCTCGGGGACATTCAGTACTTC.

The chain is built from TRBV27 and TRBJ1-2; 9 bases are a match to TRBD1. The CDR3 covers 14 residues. Germline V lookup: CDR1 MNHEY, CDR2 SMNVEV (reference sequence). V gave up 4 bases and J gave up 7 bases; unmatched junction bases: 7. The CDR3: CASSSTGGVGGYTF. DNA for the CDR3: TGTGCCAGCAGTTCTACAGGGGGCGTGGGTGGCTACACCTTC.

This clone was found a few times. This chain links TRBV19 with TRBJ2-7; tentative D call: TRBD1 (6 bases). Germline CDR1 LNHDA, CDR2 SQIVND (reference sequence). V dropped 5 bases and J dropped 2 bases, with 7 bases sitting between them. This CDR3 is 12 amino acids long. For the CDR3, the DNA is TGTGCCAGTAGTGGGGACACCTACGAGCAGTACTTC. Its translation: CASSGDTYEQYF.